These 24 T cell receptor beta chains were all obtained from the same sample, sequenced in a study of shared clonotypes between healthy human individuals. Clones were sequenced by immunoSEQ multiplex PCR, and TCRdb holds only the in-frame ones, with some missing. The sample lists a few hundred thousand clones; 80% to 90% were seen once. The sequenced sample was memory CD8+ T cells sorted from blood. Subset given: CD45RO+ cells pooled with CCR7-negative TemRA cells. These receptors all come from a man younger than 35 in good health.

Only one count was recorded for this clone. V is TRBV27 and J is TRBJ2-7, with 9 bases matching TRBD1. Germline V gene sequence: CDR1 MNHEY, CDR2 SMNVEV (reference sequence). The CDR3 consists of 14 residues. With V trimmed by 6 bases and J by 2 bases, 5 bases remained unmatched. The CDR3 DNA sequence: TGTGCCAGCAGACTTGGACAGGGGCCCTACGAGCAGTACTTC. This gives the protein CASRLGQGPYEQYF.

The chain combines TRBV9 with TRBJ2-2; D not certain. Germline V lookup: CDR1 SGDLS, CDR2 YYNGEE. This CDR3 contains 16 residues. V was clipped by 4 bases and J by 0 bases, with 13 bases between them. CDR3 in amino acids: CASSPEVSSNTGELFF. The CDR3 DNA sequence: TGTGCCAGCAGCCCAGAGGTGTCCTCGAACACCGGGGAGCTGTTTTTT.

The chain uses TRBV6-5 and TRBJ2-7; TRBD1 might be the D (7 bases). In germline, CDR1 is MNHEY, CDR2 SVGAGI. V was shortened by 2 bases and J by 2 bases, with 16 bases between the two germline ends. This CDR3 has 16 amino acids. In DNA, the CDR3 is TGTGCCAGCAGTTACAGCCGCAGGGGGGTAGCCTACGAGCAGTACTTC. Its protein product is CASSYSRRGVAYEQYF.

J is TRBJ2-3 and V is TRBV19; D is ambiguous. CDR3 size: 16 residues. The germline V gene has CDR1 LNHDA and CDR2 SQIVND (reference sequence). The ends were cut back, 6 bases at V and 6 bases at J, with 22 bases in the middle. The CDR3 region is CASSPNRASTEDTQYF. CDR3 sequence (DNA): TGTGCCAGTAGCCCTAACCGGGCCTCAACTGAGGATACGCAGTATTTT.

The chain joins TRBV11-2 to TRBJ2-3, with 7 bases fitting TRBD1. The trim removed 5 bases at V and 1 base at J, leaving 3 bases unmatched. This CDR3 region has 14 residues. Germline CDR1 and CDR2: SGHAT and FQNNGV. The CDR3 nucleotides read TGTGCCAGCAGCGAAACAGGGGGCACAGATACGCAGTATTTT. Amino acid sequence: CASSETGGTDTQYF.

This clone occurred once. The rearrangement links TRBV5-1 to TRBJ2-7; D is perhaps TRBD1 (6 bases). CDR1 is SGHRS, CDR2 YFSETQ, per germline. Between the trimmed V and J ends, which lost 5 bases and 4 bases, there was a span of 13 bases. The CDR3 sequence is 13 residues long. This CDR3 reads CASRYEDSYEQYF. CDR3 sequence (DNA): TGCGCCAGCAGATATGAGGACAGTTACGAGCAGTACTTC. Drawing the rest from reference TRBV5-1 and TRBJ2-7, the complete variable domain is KAGVTQTPRYLIKTRGQQVTLSCSPISGHRSVSWYQQTPGQGLQFLFEYFSETQRNKGNFPGRFSGRQFSNSRSEMNVSTLELGDSALYLCASRYEDSYEQYFGPGTRLTVT.

This chain links TRBV29-1 with TRBJ2-3, with a tentative D call TRBD1 (6 bases). V was shortened by 5 bases and J by 3 bases, with 15 bases between the two germline ends. This CDR3 spans 14 amino acids. Germline loops: CDR1 SQVTM, CDR2 ANQGSEA. CDR3 nucleotide sequence: TGCAGCGTTCGTACAGGGAGTGAGACAGATACGCAGTATTTT. Residues: CSVRTGSETDTQYF.

The chain couples TRBV7-9 to TRBJ2-2; D gene unclear. There are 13 residues in the CDR3. CDR1 SEHNR and CDR2 FQNEAQ come from the germline V gene (reference sequence). The V end was cut by 4 bases, the J end by 9 bases, with 12 bases between. CDR3 DNA sequence: TGTGCCAGCAGCTCCCCCCGAGACTGGGAGCTGTTTTTT. Its translation: CASSSPRDWELFF.

This clone was detected only a few times. The chain has TRBV30 and TRBJ2-7, with TRBD1 matching over 8 bases. The J segment lost 5 bases and the V segment lost 5 bases, leaving 2 bases of the junction unmatched. Germline values: CDR1 GTSNPN, CDR2 SVGIG (reference sequence). This CDR3 comprises 11 residues. This CDR3 is CAWGQGHEQYF. DNA of the CDR3: TGTGCCTGGGGACAGGGTCACGAGCAGTACTTC.

The chain joins TRBV7-8 to TRBJ2-7; no definite D call. This CDR3 comprises 15 residues. V was shortened by 0 bases and J by 0 bases, with 9 bases between the two germline ends. From germline, CDR1 is SGHVS and CDR2 FQNEAQ. The CDR3 sequence: CASSLAQNPSYEQYF. For the CDR3, the DNA is TGTGCCAGCAGCTTAGCGCAGAATCCCTCCTACGAGCAGTACTTC.

The V and J genes are TRBV19 and TRBJ1-6; D perhaps matches TRBD1 (5 bases). The CDR3 is 15 amino acids. Germline loops: CDR1 LNHDA, CDR2 SQIVND (reference sequence). V lost 1 base and J 8 bases, leaving 12 bases between the germline ends. CDR3 in amino acids: CASSIVLGEDSPLHF. CDR3 bases: TGTGCCAGTAGTATAGTTTTAGGGGAAGATTCACCCCTCCACTTT.

The genes are TRBV30 and TRBJ1-6, with D perhaps matching TRBD1 (5 bases). The ends were cut back, 4 bases at V and 8 bases at J, with 15 bases in the middle. Germline V lookup: CDR1 GTSNPN, CDR2 SVGIG (reference sequence). The length of the CDR3 is 14 residues. This CDR3 is CAWKDGGRDSPLHF. In nucleotides, the CDR3 is TGTGCCTGGAAGGACGGGGGAAGGGATTCACCCCTCCACTTT.

The rearrangement joins TRBV4-1 to TRBJ2-7; D call uncertain. V was clipped by 0 bases and J by 0 bases, with 12 bases between them. The CDR3 has 16 amino acids. Germline lookup yields CDR1 MGHRA and CDR2 YSYEKL. The CDR3 reads CASSQEVSRSSYEQYF. CDR3 coding DNA: TGCGCCAGCAGCCAAGAAGTTTCACGGAGCTCCTACGAGCAGTACTTC.

This clone was counted many times. Other nucleotide sequences in the sample specify the same CDR3. The chain joins TRBV9 to TRBJ1-5; TRBD1 agrees at 9 bases. CDR3 length equals 15 residues. V shed 1 base, J shed 4 bases, and the junction held 3 bases outside the gene matches. The germline V gene has CDR1 SGDLS and CDR2 YYNGEE. The CDR3 protein is CASSVTGGLNQPQHF. Written as DNA, the CDR3 is TGTGCCAGCAGCGTAACAGGGGGCTTGAATCAGCCCCAGCATTTT.

This rearrangement joins TRBV6-6 to TRBJ1-3; 7 nucleotides agree with TRBD1. V lost 7 bases and J lost 0; bases outside the gene matches: 3. CDR1 is MNHNY and CDR2 is SVGAGI in the germline V gene (reference sequence). The CDR3 sequence is 14 residues long. CDR3 coding DNA: TGTGCCAGCATCGACAGGGACTCTGGAAACACCATATATTTT. The encoded protein is CASIDRDSGNTIYF.

The count of this clone is one. The CDR3 here is CAILGVDYNEQFF. In DNA form, the CDR3 reads TGTGCCATCTTAGGGGTAGATTACAATGAGCAGTTCTTC. The J gene is TRBJ2-1, the V gene TRBV10-3; D is perhaps TRBD1 (5 bases). Trimming removed 8 bases from V and 4 bases from J, with 12 bases in between. The CDR3 has 13 amino acids. CDR1 and CDR2 (germline): ENHRY, SYGVKD.

Written as DNA, the CDR3 is TGTGCCAGCTCACCACCGGAACGACATCCCCTCTCCTACAATGAGCAGTTCTTC. Residues: CASSPPERHPLSYNEQFF. The chain carries TRBV18 and TRBJ2-1; D unclear. V gave up 0 bases and J gave up 0 bases, with 15 bases separating them. The CDR3 is 18 amino acids. Germline V gene data show CDR1 as KGHSH and CDR2 as LQKENI.

This chain connects TRBV4-1 to TRBJ1-1, with D perhaps TRBD1 (6 bases). The CDR3 runs 13 residues. The ends were cut back, 5 bases at V and 5 bases at J, with 12 bases in the middle. Per germline, CDR1 MGHRA and CDR2 YSYEKL. CDR3 sequence reads: CASSGQGNTEAFF. CDR3 nucleotides: TGCGCCAGCAGCGGTCAGGGGAATACTGAAGCTTTCTTT.

There are many counts of this clone. The chain joins TRBV5-4 to TRBJ2-5; 8 bases line up with TRBD2. The CDR3 has 14 residues. With V trimmed by 4 bases and J by 4 bases, 6 bases remained unmatched. Germline V CDR1 and CDR2: SGHNT, YYREEE (reference sequence). The CDR3 loop is CASSPRGDTETQYF. The CDR3 nucleotides read TGTGCCAGCAGCCCGCGGGGGGATACAGAGACCCAGTACTTC. The whole variable domain, remainder taken from reference TRBV5-4 and TRBJ2-5, is ETGVTQSPTHLIKTRGQQVTLRCSSQSGHNTVSWYQQALGQGPQFIFQYYREEENGRGNFPPRFSGLQFPNYSSELNVNALELDDSALYLCASSPRGDTETQYFGPGTRLLVL.

J is TRBJ2-3 and V is TRBV9, with 11 nucleotides matching TRBD1. This CDR3 is 17 amino acids long. CDR1 and CDR2 from the germline V gene are SGDLS and YYNGEE. The J segment lost 3 bases and the V segment lost 3 bases, leaving 9 bases of the junction unmatched. CDR3 sequence: CASSAWTGGARTDTQYF. For the CDR3, the DNA is TGTGCCAGCAGCGCCTGGACAGGGGGCGCCAGAACAGATACGCAGTATTTT.

This rearrangement joins TRBV12-5 to TRBJ2-1, with 11 bases matching TRBD2. Germline V CDR1 and CDR2: LGHNT, FRNRAP. V gave up 0 bases and J gave up 0 bases; unmatched junction bases: 1. This CDR3 comprises 17 residues. CDR3 sequence reads: CASGLVTSGSSYNEQFF. The CDR3, as DNA: TGTGCTAGTGGTTTGGTAACTAGCGGGAGCTCCTACAATGAGCAGTTCTTC.

This clone was recorded once. The chain employs TRBV13 and TRBJ2-7; D perhaps matches TRBD2 (6 bases). Germline V gene sequence: CDR1 PRHDT, CDR2 FYEKMQ (reference sequence). Trimming shortened V by 8 bases and J by 5 bases, and 10 bases separated the two germline ends. This CDR3 has 11 amino acids. CDR3 region: CASAGSDEQYF. In DNA form, the CDR3 reads TGTGCCAGCGCGGGGAGCGACGAGCAGTACTTC.

This clone was recorded once. For the CDR3, the DNA is TGTGCCAGCAGTACCTGGGGGCGCGGCTCCTACGAGCAGTACTTC. Translation gives CASSTWGRGSYEQYF. The chain has TRBV27 and TRBJ2-7; D is perhaps TRBD1 (6 bases). The CDR3 spans 15 residues. Germline V CDR1 and CDR2: MNHEY, SMNVEV (reference sequence). V was trimmed by 5 bases and J by 0 bases, leaving 14 bases between them.

The rearrangement uses TRBV21-1 and TRBJ1-6. TRBV21-1 is a recognized pseudogene. The CDR3 loop spans 11 amino acids. The CDR3 DNA reads TGTGCCAGCAGCAAATCCGAAGCCCTCCACTTT. It specifies CASSKSEALHF.